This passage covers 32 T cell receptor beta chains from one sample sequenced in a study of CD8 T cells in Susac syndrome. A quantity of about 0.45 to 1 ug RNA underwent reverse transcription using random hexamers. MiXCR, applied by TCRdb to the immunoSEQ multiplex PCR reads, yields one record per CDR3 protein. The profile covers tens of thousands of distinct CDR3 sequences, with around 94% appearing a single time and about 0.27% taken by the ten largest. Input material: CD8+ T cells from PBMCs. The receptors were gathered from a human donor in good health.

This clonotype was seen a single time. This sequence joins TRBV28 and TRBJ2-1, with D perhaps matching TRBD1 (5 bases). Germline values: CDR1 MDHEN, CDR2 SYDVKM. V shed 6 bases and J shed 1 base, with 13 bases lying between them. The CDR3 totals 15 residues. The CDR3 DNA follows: TGTGCCAGCAGGCAGGGTTTAGGTTCCTACAATGAGCAGTTCTTC. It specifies CASRQGLGSYNEQFF.

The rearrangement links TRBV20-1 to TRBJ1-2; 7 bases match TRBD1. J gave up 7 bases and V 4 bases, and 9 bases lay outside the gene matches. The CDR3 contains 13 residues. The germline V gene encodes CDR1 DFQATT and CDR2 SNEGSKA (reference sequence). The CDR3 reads CSAKGASGGGYTF. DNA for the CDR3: TGCAGTGCTAAGGGGGCCTCAGGAGGTGGCTACACCTTC.

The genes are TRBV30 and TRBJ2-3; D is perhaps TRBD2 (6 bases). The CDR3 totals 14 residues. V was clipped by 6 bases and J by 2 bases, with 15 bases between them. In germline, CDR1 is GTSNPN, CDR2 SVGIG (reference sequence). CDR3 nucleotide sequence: TGTGCCTGTCAGCGGGCCACCTACACAGATACGCAGTATTTT. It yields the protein CACQRATYTDTQYF.

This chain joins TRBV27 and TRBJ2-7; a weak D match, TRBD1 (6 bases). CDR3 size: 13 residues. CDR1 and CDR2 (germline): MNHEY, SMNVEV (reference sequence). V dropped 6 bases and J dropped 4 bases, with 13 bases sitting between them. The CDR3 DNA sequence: TGTGCCAGCAGCTCCCGGGACACTTACGAGCAGTACGTC. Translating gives CASSSRDTYEQYV.

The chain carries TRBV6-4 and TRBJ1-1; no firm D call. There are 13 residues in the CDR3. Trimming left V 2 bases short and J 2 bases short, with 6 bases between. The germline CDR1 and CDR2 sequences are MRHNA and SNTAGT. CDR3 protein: CASSDRDNTEAFF. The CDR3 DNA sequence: TGTGCCAGCAGTGACCGAGACAACACTGAAGCTTTCTTT.

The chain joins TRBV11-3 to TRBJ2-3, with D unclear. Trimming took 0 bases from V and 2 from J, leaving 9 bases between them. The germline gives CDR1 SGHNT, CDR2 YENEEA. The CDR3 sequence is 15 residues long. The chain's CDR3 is CASSLDTDNTDTQYF. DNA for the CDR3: TGTGCCAGCAGCTTAGACACAGACAACACAGATACGCAGTATTTT.

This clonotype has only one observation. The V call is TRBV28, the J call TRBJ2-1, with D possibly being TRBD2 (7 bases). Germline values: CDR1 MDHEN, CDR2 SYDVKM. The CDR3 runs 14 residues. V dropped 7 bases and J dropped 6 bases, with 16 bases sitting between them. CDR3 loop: CASTWRGGFNEQFF. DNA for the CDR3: TGTGCCAGCACCTGGAGGGGGGGGTTCAATGAGCAGTTCTTC. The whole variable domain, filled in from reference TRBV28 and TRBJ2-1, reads DVKVTQSSRYLVKRTGEKVFLECVQDMDHENMFWYRQDPGLGLRLIYFSYDVKMKEKGDIPEGYSVSREKKERFSLILESASTNQTSMYLCASTWRGGFNEQFFGPGTRLTVL.

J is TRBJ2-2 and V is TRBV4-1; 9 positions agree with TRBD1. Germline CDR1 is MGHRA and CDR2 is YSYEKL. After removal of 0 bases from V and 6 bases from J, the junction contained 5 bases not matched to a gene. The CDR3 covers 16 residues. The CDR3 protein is CASSQESTGGAGELFF. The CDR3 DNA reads TGCGCCAGCAGCCAAGAATCGACAGGGGGTGCCGGGGAGCTGTTTTTT.

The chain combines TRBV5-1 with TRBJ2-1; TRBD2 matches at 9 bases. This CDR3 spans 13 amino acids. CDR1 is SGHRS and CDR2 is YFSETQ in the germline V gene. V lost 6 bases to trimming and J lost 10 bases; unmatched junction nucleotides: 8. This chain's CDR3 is CASNTGLAPEQFF. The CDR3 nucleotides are TGCGCCAGCAACACGGGACTAGCTCCCGAGCAGTTCTTC.

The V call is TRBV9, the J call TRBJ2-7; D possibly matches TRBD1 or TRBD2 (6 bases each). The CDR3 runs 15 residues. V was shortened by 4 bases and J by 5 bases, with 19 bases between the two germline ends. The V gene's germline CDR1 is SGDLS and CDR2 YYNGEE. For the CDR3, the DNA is TGTGCCAGCAGCCTTGAGAGGGGGGCGTCCAACGAGCAGTACTTC. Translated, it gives CASSLERGASNEQYF.

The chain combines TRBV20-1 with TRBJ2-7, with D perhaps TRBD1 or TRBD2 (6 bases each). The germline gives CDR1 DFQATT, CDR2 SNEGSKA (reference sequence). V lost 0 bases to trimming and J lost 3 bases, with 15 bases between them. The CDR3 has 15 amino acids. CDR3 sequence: CSARDPRGEDYEQYV. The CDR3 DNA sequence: TGCAGTGCTAGAGATCCTAGGGGGGAGGACTACGAGCAGTACGTC.

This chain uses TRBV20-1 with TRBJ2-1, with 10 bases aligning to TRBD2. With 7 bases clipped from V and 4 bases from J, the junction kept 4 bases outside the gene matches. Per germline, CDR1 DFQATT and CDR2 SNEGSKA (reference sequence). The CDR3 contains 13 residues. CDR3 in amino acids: CSVGLADYNEQFF. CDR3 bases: TGCAGTGTCGGACTAGCGGATTACAATGAGCAGTTCTTC.

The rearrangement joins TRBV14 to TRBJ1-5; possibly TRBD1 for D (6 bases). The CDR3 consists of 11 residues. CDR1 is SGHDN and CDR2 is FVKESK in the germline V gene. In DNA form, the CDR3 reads TGTGACGTTACAGGGTCTCAGCCCCAGCATTTT. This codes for CDVTGSQPQHF.

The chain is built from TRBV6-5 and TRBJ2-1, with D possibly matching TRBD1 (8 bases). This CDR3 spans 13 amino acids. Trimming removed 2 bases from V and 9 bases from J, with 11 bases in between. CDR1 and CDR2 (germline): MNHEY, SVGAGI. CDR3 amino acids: CASSYTGGVEQFF. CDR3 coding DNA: TGTGCCAGCAGTTACACAGGGGGGGTTGAGCAGTTCTTC.

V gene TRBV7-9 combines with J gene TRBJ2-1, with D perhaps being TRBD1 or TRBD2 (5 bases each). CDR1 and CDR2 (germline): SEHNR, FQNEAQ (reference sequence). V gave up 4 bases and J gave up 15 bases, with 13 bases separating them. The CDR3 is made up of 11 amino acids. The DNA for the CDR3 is TGTGCCAGCAGCTCAACAGGAGGTTCGTTCTTC. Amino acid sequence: CASSSTGGSFF.

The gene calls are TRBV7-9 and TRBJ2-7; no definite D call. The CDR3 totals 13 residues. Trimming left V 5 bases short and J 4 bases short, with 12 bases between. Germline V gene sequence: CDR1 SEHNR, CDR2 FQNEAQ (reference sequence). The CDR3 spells CASSPPNGYEQYV. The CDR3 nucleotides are TGTGCCAGCAGCCCCCCAAACGGTTACGAGCAGTACGTC.

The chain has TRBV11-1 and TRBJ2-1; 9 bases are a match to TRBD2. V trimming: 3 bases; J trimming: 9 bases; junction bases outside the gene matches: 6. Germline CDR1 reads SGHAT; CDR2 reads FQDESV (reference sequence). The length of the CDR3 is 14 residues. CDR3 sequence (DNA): TGTGCCAGCAGCTTTAGCGGGAGTCGGCGTGAGCAGTTCTTC. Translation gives CASSFSGSRREQFF. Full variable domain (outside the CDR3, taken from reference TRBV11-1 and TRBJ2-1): EAEVAQSPRYKITEKSQAVAFWCDPISGHATLYWYRQILGQGPELLVQFQDESVVDDSQLPKDRFSAERLKGVDSTLKIQPAELGDSAMYLCASSFSGSRREQFFGPGTRLTVL.

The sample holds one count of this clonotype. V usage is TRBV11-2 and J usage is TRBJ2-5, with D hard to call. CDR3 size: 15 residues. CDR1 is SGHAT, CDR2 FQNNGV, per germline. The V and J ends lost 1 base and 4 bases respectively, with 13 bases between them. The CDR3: CASSLAVEWGETQYF. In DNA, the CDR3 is TGTGCCAGCAGCTTAGCGGTGGAGTGGGGAGAGACCCAGTACTTC.

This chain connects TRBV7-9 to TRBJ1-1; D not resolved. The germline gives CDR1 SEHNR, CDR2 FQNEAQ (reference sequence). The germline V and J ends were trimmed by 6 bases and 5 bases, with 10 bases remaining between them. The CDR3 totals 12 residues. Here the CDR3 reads CASSIGWTEAFF. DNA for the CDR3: TGTGCCAGCAGTATTGGTTGGACTGAAGCTTTCTTT. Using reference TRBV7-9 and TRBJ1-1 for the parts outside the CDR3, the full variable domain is DTGVSQNPRHKITKRGQNVTFRCDPISEHNRLYWYRQTLGQGPEFLTYFQNEAQLEKSRLLSDRFSAERPKGSFSTLEIQRTEQGDSAMYLCASSIGWTEAFFGQGTRLTVV.

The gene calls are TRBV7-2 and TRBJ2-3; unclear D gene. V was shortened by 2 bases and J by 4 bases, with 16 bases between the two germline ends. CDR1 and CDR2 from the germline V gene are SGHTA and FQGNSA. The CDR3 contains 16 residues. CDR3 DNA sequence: TGTGCCAGCAGCTTATCGGCGGCCCCAGGCGCAGATACGCAGTATTTT. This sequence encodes CASSLSAAPGADTQYF. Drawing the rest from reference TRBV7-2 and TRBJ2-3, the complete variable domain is GAGVSQSPSNKVTEKGKDVELRCDPISGHTALYWYRQSLGQGLEFLIYFQGNSAPDKSGLPSDRFSAERTGGSVSTLTIQRTQQEDSAVYLCASSLSAAPGADTQYFGPGTRLTVL.

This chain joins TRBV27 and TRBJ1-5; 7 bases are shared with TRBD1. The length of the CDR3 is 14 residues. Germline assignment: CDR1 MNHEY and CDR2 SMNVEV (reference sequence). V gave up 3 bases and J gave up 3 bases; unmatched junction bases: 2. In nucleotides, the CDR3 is TGTGCCAGCAGTTTTGACAGGGACAATCAGCCCCAGCATTTT. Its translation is CASSFDRDNQPQHF.

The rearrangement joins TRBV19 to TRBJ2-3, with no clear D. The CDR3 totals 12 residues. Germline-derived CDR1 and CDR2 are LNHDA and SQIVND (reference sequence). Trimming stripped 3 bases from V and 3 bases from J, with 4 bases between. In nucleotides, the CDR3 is TGTGCCAGTAGTATGGGGACAGATACGCAGTATTTT. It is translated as CASSMGTDTQYF.

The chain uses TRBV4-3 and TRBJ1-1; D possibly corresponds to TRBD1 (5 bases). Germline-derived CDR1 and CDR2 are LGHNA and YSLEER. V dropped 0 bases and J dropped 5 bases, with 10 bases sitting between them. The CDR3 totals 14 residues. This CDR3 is CASSQDTGGTEAFF. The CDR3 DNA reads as TGCGCCAGCAGCCAAGATACGGGGGGGACTGAAGCTTTCTTT.

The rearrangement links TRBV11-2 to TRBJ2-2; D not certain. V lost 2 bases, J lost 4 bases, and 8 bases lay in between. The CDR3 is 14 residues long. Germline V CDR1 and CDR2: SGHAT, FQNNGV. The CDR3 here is CASSLRRSTGELFF. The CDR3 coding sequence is TGTGCCAGCAGCTTAAGACGGTCCACCGGGGAGCTGTTTTTT. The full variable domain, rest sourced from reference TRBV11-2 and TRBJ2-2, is EAGVAQSPRYKIIEKRQSVAFWCNPISGHATLYWYQQILGQGPKLLIQFQNNGVVDDSQLPKDRFSAERLKGVDSTLKIQPAKLEDSAVYLCASSLRRSTGELFFGEGSRLTVL.

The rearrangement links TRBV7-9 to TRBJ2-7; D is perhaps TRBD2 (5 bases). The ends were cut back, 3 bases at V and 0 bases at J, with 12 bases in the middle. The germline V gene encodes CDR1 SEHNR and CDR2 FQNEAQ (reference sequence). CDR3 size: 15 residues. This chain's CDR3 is CASSLGGEGSYEQYF. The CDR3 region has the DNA TGTGCCAGCAGCTTGGGCGGCGAGGGCTCCTACGAGCAGTACTTC.

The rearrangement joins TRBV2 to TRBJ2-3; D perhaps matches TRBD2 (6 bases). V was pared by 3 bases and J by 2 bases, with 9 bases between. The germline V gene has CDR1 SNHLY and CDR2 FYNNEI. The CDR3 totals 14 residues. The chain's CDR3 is CASSEEGITDTQYF. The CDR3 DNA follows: TGTGCCAGCAGTGAGGAGGGAATCACAGATACGCAGTATTTT. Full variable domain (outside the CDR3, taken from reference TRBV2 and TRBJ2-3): EPEVTQTPSHQVTQMGQEVILRCVPISNHLYFYWYRQILGQKVEFLVSFYNNEISEKSEIFDDQFSVERPDGSNFTLKIRSTKLEDSAMYFCASSEEGITDTQYFGPGTRLTVL.

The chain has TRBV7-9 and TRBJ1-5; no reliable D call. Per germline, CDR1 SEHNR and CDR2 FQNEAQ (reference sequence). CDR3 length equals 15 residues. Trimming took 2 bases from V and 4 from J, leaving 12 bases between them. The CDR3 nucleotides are TGTGCCAGCAGCTTACATGGACGGATGAATCAGCCCCAGCATTTT. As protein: CASSLHGRMNQPQHF.

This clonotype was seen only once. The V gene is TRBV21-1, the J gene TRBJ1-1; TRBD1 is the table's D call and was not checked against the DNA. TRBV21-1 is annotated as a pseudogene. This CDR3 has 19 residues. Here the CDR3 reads CASSKDVTPRGRMNTEAFF. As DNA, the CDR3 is TGTGCCAGCAGCAAAGATGTCACCCCCCGGGGGCGAATGAACACTGAAGCTTTCTTT.

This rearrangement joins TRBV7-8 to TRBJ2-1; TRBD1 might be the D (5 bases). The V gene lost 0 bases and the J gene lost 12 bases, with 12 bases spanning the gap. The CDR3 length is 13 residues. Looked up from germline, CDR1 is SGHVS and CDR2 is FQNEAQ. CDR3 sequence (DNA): TGTGCCAGCAGCTTAGCGGTAGTCCAGGGGCAGTTCTTC. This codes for CASSLAVVQGQFF. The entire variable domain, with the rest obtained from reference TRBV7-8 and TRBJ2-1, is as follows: GAGVSQSPRYKVAKRGQDVALRCDPISGHVSLFWYQQALGQGPEFLTYFQNEAQLDKSGLPSDRFFAERPEGSVSTLKIQRTQQEDSAVYLCASSLAVVQGQFFGPGTRLTVL.

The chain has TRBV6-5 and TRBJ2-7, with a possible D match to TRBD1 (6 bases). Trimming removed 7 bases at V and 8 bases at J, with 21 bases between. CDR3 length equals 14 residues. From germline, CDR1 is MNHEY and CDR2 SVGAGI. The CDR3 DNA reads TGTGCCAGCAATCCCGAACAGGGTCTGAGCAAGCAGTACTTC. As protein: CASNPEQGLSKQYF.

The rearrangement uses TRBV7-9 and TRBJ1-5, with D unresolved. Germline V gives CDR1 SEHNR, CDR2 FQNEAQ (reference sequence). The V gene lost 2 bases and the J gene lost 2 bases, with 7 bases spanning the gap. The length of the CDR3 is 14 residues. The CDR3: CASSLTQGNQPQHF. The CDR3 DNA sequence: TGTGCCAGCAGCTTAACGCAGGGCAATCAGCCCCAGCATTTT.

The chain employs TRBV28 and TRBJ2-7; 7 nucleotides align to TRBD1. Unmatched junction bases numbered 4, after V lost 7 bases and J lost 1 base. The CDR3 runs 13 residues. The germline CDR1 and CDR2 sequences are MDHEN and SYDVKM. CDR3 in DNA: TGTGCCAGCAAGTACAGGGGATCCTACGAGCAGTACGTC. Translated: CASKYRGSYEQYV.